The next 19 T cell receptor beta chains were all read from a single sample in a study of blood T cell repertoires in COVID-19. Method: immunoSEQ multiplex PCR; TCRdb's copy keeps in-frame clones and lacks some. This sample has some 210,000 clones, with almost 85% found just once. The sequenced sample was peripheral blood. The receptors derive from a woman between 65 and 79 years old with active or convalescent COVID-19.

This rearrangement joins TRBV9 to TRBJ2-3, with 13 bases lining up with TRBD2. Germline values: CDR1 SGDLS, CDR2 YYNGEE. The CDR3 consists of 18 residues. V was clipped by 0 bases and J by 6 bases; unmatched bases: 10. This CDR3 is CASSVGTSGRWVGDTQYF. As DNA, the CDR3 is TGTGCCAGCAGCGTAGGGACTAGCGGGAGATGGGTCGGGGATACGCAGTATTTT.

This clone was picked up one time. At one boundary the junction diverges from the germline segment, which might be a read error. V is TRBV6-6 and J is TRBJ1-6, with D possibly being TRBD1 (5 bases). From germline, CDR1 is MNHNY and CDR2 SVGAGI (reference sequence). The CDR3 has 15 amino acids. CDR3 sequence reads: CASTTNRPYNSPLHF. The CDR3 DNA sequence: TGTGCCAGCACCACAAACAGGCCCTACAATTCACCCCTCCACTTT.

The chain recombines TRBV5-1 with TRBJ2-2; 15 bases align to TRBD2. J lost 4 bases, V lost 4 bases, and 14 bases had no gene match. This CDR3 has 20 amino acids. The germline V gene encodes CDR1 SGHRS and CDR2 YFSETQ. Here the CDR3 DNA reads TGCGCCAGCAGCCGACCTACATCCGGGACTAGCGGGAGGTTCACCGGGGAGCTGTTTTTT. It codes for CASSRPTSGTSGRFTGELFF. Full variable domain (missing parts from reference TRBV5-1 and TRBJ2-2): KAGVTQTPRYLIKTRGQQVTLSCSPISGHRSVSWYQQTPGQGLQFLFEYFSETQRNKGNFPGRFSGRQFSNSRSEMNVSTLELGDSALYLCASSRPTSGTSGRFTGELFFGEGSRLTVL.

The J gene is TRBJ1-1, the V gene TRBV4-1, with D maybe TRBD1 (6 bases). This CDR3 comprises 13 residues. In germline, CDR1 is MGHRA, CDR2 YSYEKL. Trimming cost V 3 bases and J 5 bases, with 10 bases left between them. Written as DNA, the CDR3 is TGCGCCAGCAGCCACTCAGGGGAAACTGAAGCTTTCTTT. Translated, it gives CASSHSGETEAFF.

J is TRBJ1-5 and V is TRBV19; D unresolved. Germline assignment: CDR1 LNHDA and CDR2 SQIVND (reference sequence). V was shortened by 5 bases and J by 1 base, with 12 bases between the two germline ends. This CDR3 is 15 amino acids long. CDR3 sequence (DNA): TGTGCCAGTAGTGGGTCGCGGTTAAGCAATCAGCCCCAGCATTTT. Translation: CASSGSRLSNQPQHF. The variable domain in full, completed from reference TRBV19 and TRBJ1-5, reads DGGITQSPKYLFRKEGQNVTLSCEQNLNHDAMYWYRQDPGQGLRLIYYSQIVNDFQKGDIAEGYSVSREKKESFPLTVTSAQKNPTAFYLCASSGSRLSNQPQHFGDGTRLSIL.

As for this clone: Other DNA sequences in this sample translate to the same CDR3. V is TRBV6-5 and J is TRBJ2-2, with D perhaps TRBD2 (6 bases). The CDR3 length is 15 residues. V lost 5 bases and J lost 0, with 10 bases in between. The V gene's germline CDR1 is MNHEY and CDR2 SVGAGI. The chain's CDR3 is CASSLSGSNTGELFF. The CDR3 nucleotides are TGTGCCAGCAGTCTCAGCGGGTCGAACACCGGGGAGCTGTTTTTT.

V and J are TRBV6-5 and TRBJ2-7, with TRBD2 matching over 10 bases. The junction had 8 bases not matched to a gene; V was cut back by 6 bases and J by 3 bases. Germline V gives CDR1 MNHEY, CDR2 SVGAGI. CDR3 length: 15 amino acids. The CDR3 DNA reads TGTGCCAGCAGCCGCCGACTAGCGGGCCGCTACGAGCAGTACTTC. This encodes CASSRRLAGRYEQYF.

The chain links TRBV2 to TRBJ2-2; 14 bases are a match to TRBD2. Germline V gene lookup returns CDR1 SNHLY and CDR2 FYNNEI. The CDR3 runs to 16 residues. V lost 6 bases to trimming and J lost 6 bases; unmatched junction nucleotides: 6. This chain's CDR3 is CASRGLAGVGAGELFF. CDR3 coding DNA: TGTGCCAGCAGGGGACTAGCGGGAGTAGGGGCCGGGGAGCTGTTTTTT.

The CDR3 here is CASSLREVGGGRETQYF. The CDR3 bases are TGTGCCAGTAGTCTCCGAGAGGTAGGGGGCGGTCGGGAGACCCAGTACTTC. This chain uses TRBV19 with TRBJ2-5; 7 positions match TRBD1. This CDR3 region has 17 residues. After removal of 5 bases from V and 5 bases from J, the junction contained 17 bases not matched to a gene. The germline CDR1 and CDR2 sequences are LNHDA and SQIVND (reference sequence).

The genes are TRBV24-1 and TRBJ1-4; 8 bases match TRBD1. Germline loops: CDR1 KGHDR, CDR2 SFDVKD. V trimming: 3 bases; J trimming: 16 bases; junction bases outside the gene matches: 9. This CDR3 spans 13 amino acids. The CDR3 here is CATSDDTGGRRFF. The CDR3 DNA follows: TGTGCCACCAGTGATGATACAGGGGGTCGCCGGTTTTTT.

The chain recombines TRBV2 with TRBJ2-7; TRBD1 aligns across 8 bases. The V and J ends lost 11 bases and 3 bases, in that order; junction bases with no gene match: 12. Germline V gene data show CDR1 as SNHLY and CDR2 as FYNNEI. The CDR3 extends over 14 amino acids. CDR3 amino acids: CAGSFGQGVYEQYF. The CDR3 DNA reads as TGTGCCGGATCTTTCGGACAGGGTGTCTACGAGCAGTACTTC.

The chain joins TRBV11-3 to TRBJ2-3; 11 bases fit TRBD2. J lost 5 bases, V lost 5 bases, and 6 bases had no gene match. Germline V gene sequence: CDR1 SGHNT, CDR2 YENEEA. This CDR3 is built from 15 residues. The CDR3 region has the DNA TGTGCCAGCAGCCAGGGGACTAGCGGTAGAGATACGCAGTATTTT. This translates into CASSQGTSGRDTQYF.

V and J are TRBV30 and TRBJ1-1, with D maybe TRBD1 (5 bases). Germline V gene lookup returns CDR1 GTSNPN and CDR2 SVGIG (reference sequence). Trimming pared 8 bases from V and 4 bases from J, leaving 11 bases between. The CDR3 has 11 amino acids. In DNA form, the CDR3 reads TGTGCCGGTGATAGGGGCACTGAAGCTTTCTTT. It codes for CAGDRGTEAFF. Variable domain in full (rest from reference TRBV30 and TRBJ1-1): SQTIHQWPATLVQPVGSPLSLECTVEGTSNPNLYWYRQAAGRGLQLLFYSVGIGQISSEVPQNLSASRPQDRQFILSSKKLLLSDSGFYLCAGDRGTEAFFGQGTRLTVV.

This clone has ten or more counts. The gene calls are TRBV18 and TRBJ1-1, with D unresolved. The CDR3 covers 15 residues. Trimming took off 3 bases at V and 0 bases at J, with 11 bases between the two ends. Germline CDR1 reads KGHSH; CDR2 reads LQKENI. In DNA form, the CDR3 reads TGTGCCAGCTCACCGAACTGGTCCCTGAACACTGAAGCTTTCTTT. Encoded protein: CASSPNWSLNTEAFF.

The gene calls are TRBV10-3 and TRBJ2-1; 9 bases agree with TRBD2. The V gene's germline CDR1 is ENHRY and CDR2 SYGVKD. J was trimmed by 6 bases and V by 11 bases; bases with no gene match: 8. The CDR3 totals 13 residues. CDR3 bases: TGTGCCTCGCTAGCGGGAAATGGCAATGAGCAGTTCTTC. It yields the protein CASLAGNGNEQFF.

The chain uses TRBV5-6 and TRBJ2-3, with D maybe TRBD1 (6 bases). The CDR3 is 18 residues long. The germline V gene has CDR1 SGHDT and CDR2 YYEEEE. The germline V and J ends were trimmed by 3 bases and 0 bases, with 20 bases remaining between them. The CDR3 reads CASSSDEGVQRSTDTQYF. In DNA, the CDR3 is TGTGCCAGCAGCTCGGACGAGGGGGTGCAAAGAAGCACAGATACGCAGTATTTT.

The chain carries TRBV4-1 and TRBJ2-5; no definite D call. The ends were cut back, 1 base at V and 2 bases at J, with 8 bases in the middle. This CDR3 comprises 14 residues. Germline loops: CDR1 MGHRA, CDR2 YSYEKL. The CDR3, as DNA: TGCGCCAGCAGCCAAGTGGCCAGGCAAGAGACCCAGTACTTC. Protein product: CASSQVARQETQYF.

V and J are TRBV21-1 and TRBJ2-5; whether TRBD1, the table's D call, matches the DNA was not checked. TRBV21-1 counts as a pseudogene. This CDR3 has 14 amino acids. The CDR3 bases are TGTGCCAGCAGGGCCAGACAGTTTCAAGAGACCCAGTACTTC. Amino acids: CASRARQFQETQYF.

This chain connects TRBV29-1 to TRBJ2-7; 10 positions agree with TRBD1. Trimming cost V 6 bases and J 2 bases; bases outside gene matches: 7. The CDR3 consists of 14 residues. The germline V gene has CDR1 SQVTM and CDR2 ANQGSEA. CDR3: CSVEGQGNPYEQYF. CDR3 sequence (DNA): TGCAGCGTCGAGGGACAGGGGAATCCCTACGAGCAGTACTTC.